These 8 T cell receptor beta chains share one sample of origin, sequenced in a study of regulatory T cells in long-lasting Graves disease. Building of the TCR beta libraries involved iRepertoire HTBI primers and Arm-PCR of CDR3 regions. TCRdb ran MiXCR on the multiplex PCR reads and lists one entry per CDR3 protein. The table lists about 450,000 distinct CDR3 sequences, roughly 15% of them singletons. Time point of the sample: newly diagnosed GD, antithyroid drugs for less than 3 months. From RNA extracted from PBMCs, the TCR library was made. This sample was shared with a second study, whose subject was T cells in Graves' hyperthyroidism and ophthalmopathy.

Sequences were derived from peripheral blood mononuclear cells (PBMCs), sampled at new diagnosis, from a patient treated with antithyroid drugs. Receptors originate from a woman in her 30s with Graves disease.

At least ten counts were recorded for this clonotype. The V gene is TRBV7-3, the J gene TRBJ2-2; weak D call: TRBD2 (5 bases). This CDR3 spans 14 amino acids. Germline loops: CDR1 SGHTA, CDR2 FQGTGA. V was trimmed by 1 base and J by 5 bases, leaving 8 bases between them. CDR3 in DNA: TGTGCCAGCAGCTTAAAACGGGGAACCGGGGAGCTGTTTTTT. Translated, it gives CASSLKRGTGELFF.

With regard to this clonotype: The junction and the germline gene differ at one end; a read error may be behind it. The chain employs TRBV6-2 or TRBV6-3 and TRBJ2-1; D is perhaps TRBD1 (6 bases). The CDR3 covers 13 residues. The germline V gene encodes CDR1 MNHEY and CDR2 SVGEGT. This chain's CDR3 is CASSYSGTGFQLF. In DNA form, the CDR3 reads TGTGCCAGCAGTTACTCGGGAACAGGGTTTCAACTCTTC.

V is TRBV28 and J is TRBJ1-2; 8 bases fit TRBD1. CDR3 size: 14 residues. After removal of 6 bases from V and 5 bases from J, the junction contained 8 bases not matched to a gene. Germline V CDR1 and CDR2: MDHEN, SYDVKM. In DNA, the CDR3 is TGTGCCAGCAGGGACACAGGGGGATTGTATGGCTACACCTTC. It codes for CASRDTGGLYGYTF.

This clonotype has a count of ten or more. The chain couples TRBV2 to TRBJ1-1; D gene unclear. The CDR3 covers 12 residues. Germline-derived CDR1 and CDR2 are SNHLY and FYNNEI. The ends were cut back, 4 bases at V and 3 bases at J, with 6 bases in the middle. CDR3 residues: CASSGSYTEAFF. The DNA for the CDR3 is TGTGCCAGCAGTGGTTCGTACACTGAAGCTTTCTTT.

A note on this clonotype: A read error is possible here, since a much larger clone lies one base away. The chain carries TRBV27 and TRBJ1-5, with D possibly being TRBD1 (6 bases). The CDR3 totals 16 residues. Germline CDR1 reads MNHEY; CDR2 reads SMNVEV (reference sequence). CDR3 in amino acids: CASGLLQGYSNQPQHF. In nucleotides, the CDR3 is TGTGCCAGCGGTTTATTACAGGGTTATAGCAATCAGCCCCAGCATTTT.

A remark on this clonotype: A much larger clone is a single base away; this may be a read error. A read error is likely, as this CDR3 ends without the conserved phenylalanine or tryptophan. This chain uses TRBV20-1 with TRBJ2-1; D is unresolved. This CDR3 comprises 14 residues. Germline CDR1 reads DFQATT; CDR2 reads SNEGSKA (reference sequence). Between the trimmed V and J ends, which lost 4 bases and 4 bases, there was a span of 14 bases. The CDR3 loop is CSAMSETSYNEQFL. CDR3 nucleotides: TGCAGTGCTATGTCCGAGACTTCTTACAATGAGCAGTTCCTC.

This clonotype was recorded at least ten times. This chain joins TRBV28 and TRBJ1-2, with D tentatively TRBD1 (6 bases). In germline, CDR1 is MDHEN, CDR2 SYDVKM. The CDR3 sequence is 16 residues long. V was trimmed by 6 bases and J by 2 bases, leaving 19 bases between them. Here the CDR3 reads CASRSSWTASNYGYTF. In DNA, the CDR3 is TGTGCCAGCAGATCCTCCTGGACAGCCTCCAACTATGGCTACACCTTC.

V gene TRBV27 combines with J gene TRBJ1-5; no reliable D call. Looked up from germline, CDR1 is MNHEY and CDR2 is SMNVEV (reference sequence). Deletions cut 5 bases from V and 3 bases from J, with 20 bases between. CDR3 size: 17 residues. CDR3: CASSPQTGSPNNQPQHF. The CDR3 region has the DNA TGTGCCAGCAGTCCGCAGACCGGGTCCCCGAACAATCAGCCCCAGCATTTT.